This T cell receptor beta chain was captured in a study of response to subunit inactivated influenza vaccine. This clonotype was found once. Its antigen is as yet unknown. From germline, CDR1 is SGHRS and CDR2 YFSETQ. This CDR3 is built from 15 residues. V lost 4 bases, J lost 4 bases, and 6 bases stayed unmatched. Study-level results: Every seasonal influenza vaccination brings in few new T cells, the authors suggested.

TCRdb re-derived calls from the RT-PCR reads in MiXCR, one entry per CDR3 protein. This sample has 300,000 to 350,000 distinct CDR3 sequences; about 20% occur once, and the top ten carry 10%. Sequences were derived from PBMCs from blood, sampled less than 22 months after vaccination. The J gene is TRBJ2-2, the V gene TRBV5-1; 8 positions agree with TRBD1. The origin of this receptor is a man between 50 and 69 years old who received an inactivated influenza vaccine. The CDR3 DNA is TGCGCCAGCAGCGGCCGACAGGGGTCCACCGGGGAGCTGTTTTTT. Its protein product is CASSGRQGSTGELFF.